This TCR beta chain was obtained from a study of cytomegalovirus exposure and HLA in healthy donors. Study results and limitations: In the 95 to 150 validation repertoires, roughly 94% of cluster scores exceeded 0, per a later analysis. Cytomegalovirus association was assigned to approximately 160 TCR beta chains. The CMV antigen specificity of a few CMV-associated chains was confirmed through in vitro analysis.

The V segment lost 0 bases and the J segment 7 bases; nucleotides outside the gene matches: 9. The CDR3 contains 17 residues. Germline loops: CDR1 SNHLY, CDR2 FYNNEI. In the case of this clone: Its cognate antigen is unknown.

Repertoires were generated with immunoSEQ multiplex PCR, while TCRdb's copy carries only in-frame clones and drops some. The sample holds some 140,000 clones, approximately 82% seen once. The rearrangement links TRBV2 to TRBJ1-2; TRBD1 matches at 12 bases. The source is a man aged 30-40 years in good health and CMV-seropositive. Source material: PBMCs. CDR3 protein: CASSEARPGQGAGGYTF. In nucleotides, the CDR3 is TGTGCCAGCAGTGAAGCACGACCGGGACAGGGGGCGGGTGGCTACACCTTC. The complete variable domain, with remaining parts taken from reference TRBV2 and TRBJ1-2, reads EPEVTQTPSHQVTQMGQEVILRCVPISNHLYFYWYRQILGQKVEFLVSFYNNEISEKSEIFDDQFSVERPDGSNFTLKIRSTKLEDSAMYFCASSEARPGQGAGGYTFGSGTRLTVV.